The 4 T cell receptor beta chains reported below all come from one sample, sequenced in a study of shared clonotypes between healthy human individuals. The method was immunoSEQ multiplex PCR; TCRdb's version includes in-frame clones alone and lacks a portion of them. The sample has about 1.5 million clones; around 98% are singletons. The sample consisted of naive CD4+ T cells sorted from blood. The subset denotes: CD45RA+ positively selected. The receptors originated from a man aged 25-45 years in good health.

As to this clone: Other DNA sequences within the sample encode an identical CDR3. The rearrangement uses TRBV7-2 and TRBJ2-6, with D unclear. V was trimmed by 3 bases and J by 0 bases, leaving 3 bases between them. The V gene's germline CDR1 is SGHTA and CDR2 FQGNSA. The length of the CDR3 is 14 residues. CDR3 nucleotides: TGTGCCAGCAGCTTGGACTCTGGGGCCAACGTCCTGACTTTC. Translated, it gives CASSLDSGANVLTF.

The V call is TRBV10-3, the J call TRBJ2-5; D possibly corresponds to TRBD2 (6 bases). This CDR3 has 13 residues. V dropped 10 bases and J dropped 1 base, with 13 bases sitting between them. The germline V gene encodes CDR1 ENHRY and CDR2 SYGVKD. CDR3 DNA sequence: TGTGCCACCTCGGGGGTGGTCCAAGAGACCCAGTACTTC. It encodes CATSGVVQETQYF.

The chain is built from TRBV6-1 and TRBJ1-1, with no clear D. V was pared by 2 bases and J by 3 bases, with 10 bases between. Germline V gives CDR1 MNHNS, CDR2 SASEGT. This CDR3 has 14 residues. Here the CDR3 reads CASSEIGSDTEAFF. CDR3 nucleotides: TGTGCCAGCAGTGAAATTGGCTCGGACACTGAAGCTTTCTTT.

J is TRBJ2-5 and V is TRBV7-6, with D possibly matching TRBD1 (5 bases). The CDR3 length is 15 residues. Germline lookup yields CDR1 SGHVS and CDR2 FNYEAQ. V lost 5 bases, J lost 2 bases, and 15 bases lay in between. CDR3 region: CASSPLAGLQETQYF. CDR3 DNA sequence: TGTGCCAGCAGCCCGCTCGCAGGGTTGCAAGAGACCCAGTACTTC.